This T cell receptor (beta chain) was captured in a study of T cell responses to AZD1222 COVID-19 vaccine. The V gene's germline CDR1 is MNHEY and CDR2 SVGAGI. V lost 5 bases, J lost 6 bases, and 8 bases lay in between. The CDR3 length is 12 residues. TCRdb's table, derived via immunoSEQ multiplex PCR, lists solely in-frame clones and lacks some. The sample lists around 92,000 clones; 85% to 90% were seen once. The source was peripheral blood, collected on day 0 of AZD1222 vaccination. The chain uses TRBV6-5 and TRBJ1-5; D gene ambiguous. The sequence was obtained from an adult in good health. The CDR3, as DNA: TGTGCCAGCAGTCAAATCTTTCAGCCCCAGCATTTT. Encoded protein: CASSQIFQPQHF.